The table lists the clone carrying this TCR beta chain with a count of one. This sample is drawn from a study of cytomegalovirus exposure and HLA in healthy donors. Primers: 60 Vbeta forward and 13 Jbeta reverse. TCRdb's copy holds only in-frame clones and misses some; the assay was immunoSEQ multiplex PCR. This sample has approximately 170,000 clones, with around 80% found just once. The trim removed 0 bases at V and 12 bases at J, leaving 11 bases unmatched. The CDR3 runs 14 residues. The germline gives CDR1 SGHRS, CDR2 YFSETQ. Specimen: PBMCs. The chain recombines TRBV5-1 with TRBJ2-7, with TRBD2 identical over 8 bases. The source is a woman under 30 in good health and CMV-seronegative. Here the CDR3 DNA reads TGCGCCAGCAGCTTGGGGAGCGGGAGCGATTCGAGGTACTTC. Translated: CASSLGSGSDSRYF.